This T cell receptor (beta chain) was identified during a study of cytomegalovirus exposure and HLA in healthy donors (dated by TCRdb to about 2017). Notes on the research overall: According to a later analysis, the approximately 120 validation repertoires were produced on the same platform as the 700 or so repertoires of the first cohort. The study aimed to test whether cataloging public T cell receptors could reveal signatures of past pathogen exposure. Along with the approximately 600-subject first cohort, a separate validation cohort of roughly 110 different subjects was used. To predict cytomegalovirus infection status, the study brought together high-throughput TCR immunosequencing, statistical association of individual TCRs with disease status, and machine learning. The full study reports these points: A total of about 180 TCR beta chains were listed by the study as associated with cytomegalovirus. The classifier was reported to diagnose cytomegalovirus status with high specificity and sensitivity in both the original and validation cohorts. In vitro tests confirmed that a few of the cytomegalovirus-associated TCR beta chains recognize cytomegalovirus antigens. The validation cohort had no HLA typing available for a later analysis, so co-occurrence within that cohort was assessed over all 120 or so repertoires. While some public TCRs were present in many individuals, most TCR sequences turned up only very rarely across donors. The authors suggested that the approach could potentially be extended to other disease states and immunological phenotypes. A later analysis found that TCRs clustered in the first cohort also tended to co-occur in the 95 to 150 validation repertoires, with 94% of cluster scores above 0.

Donors formed part of the validation cohort, which comprised about 130 subjects and was distinct from the first cohort of under 850 subjects. Libraries were made using the immunoSEQ multiplex PCR assay. As for how the authors treated the data: To diagnose cytomegalovirus status from the catalog of TCR beta chain sequences, a statistical classification framework was built. As stored in TCRdb, this immuneACCESS dataset retains in-frame rearrangements with V and J assigned. A fraction of the clones does not appear; measured against another copy, unresolved V genes explain less than half of the discrepancy, and the remainder lacks a known reason. V and J calls and clone size follow that table, whereas D and trimming were derived from the DNA. Counted in this sample were fewer than 250,000 clones; roughly 88% of them appeared once. Over 12% of the sample goes to the ten largest clones. On this clone itself: Its antigen has not been determined. No per-base quality is available; no much larger clone lies one base away.

The V and J ends are trimmed by 1 base and 1 base, leaving 11 bases between them. Its CDR3 holds 15 amino acids, cysteine through phenylalanine. The entry retains the CDR3 DNA only, 45 bases that are in frame from base 1. CDR1 and CDR2, per the germline V gene, are MGHRA and YSYEKL. The TCR originated in a woman aged 25 to 45 in good health and CMV-seropositive. The rearrangement combines TRBV4-1 with TRBJ2-7; a tentative D call is TRBD1 (5 bases match). The sample taken for sequencing was PBMCs. The DNA sequence is TGCGCCAGCAGCCAAGGAGTAAAGGGGTCCTACGAGCAGTACTTC. Its protein is CASSQGVKGSYEQYF.